A selection of T cell receptor beta chains follows, all from one sample in a study of T-cell memory formation after mild COVID-19. TCRdb re-called the 5' RACE reads through MiXCR, storing one row per CDR3 protein. The top ten hold roughly 4% of the sample, which has around 200,000 distinct CDR3 sequences, over 9.5% seen once. Sequenced input: PBMCs or a T cell subset sorted from them (not recorded which). Every receptor here comes from a man younger than 35 who had mild COVID-19 (a few samples of this study predate the infection). Cell type and time point are not known. Each CDR3 is given with its conserved first and last residue. The D gene is left open where the match is weak. Rows may omit the clone size; those that give it use once, few, many or a size class.

d_call,clone_size,j_call,v_call,cdr3_nt,cdr3_aa
-,few,TRBJ1-6,TRBV7-2,TGTGCCAGCAGCTTAGCGGTCGCCTCACCCCTCCACTTT,CASSLAVASPLHF
-,-,TRBJ1-5,TRBV10-3,TGTGCCATCAGTGACCCCGACAGAGGCAATCAGCCCCAGCATTTT,CAISDPDRGNQPQHF
TRBD1,-,TRBJ2-4,TRBV7-9,TGTGCCAGCAGCTCCACAGGGGCATGGGACATTCAGTACTTC,CASSSTGAWDIQYF
-,few,TRBJ1-4,TRBV18,TGTGCCAGCTCATCAATCTCAACAGGGCGGAGTGAAAAACTGTTTTTT,CASSSISTGRSEKLFF
-,-,TRBJ2-3,TRBV5-1,TGCGCCAGCAGCCTTATAGGGGGGCCCACCGATACGCAGTATTTT,CASSLIGGPTDTQYF
TRBD1,-,TRBJ2-5,TRBV6-5,TGTGCCAGCAGGGCGACAGGGGGCGGCTTCCAAGAGACCCAGTACTTC,CASRATGGGFQETQYF
-,few,TRBJ1-1,TRBV7-3,TGTGCCAGCAGCTTATTACCAGGGGTTCGGACTGAAGCTTTCTTT,CASSLLPGVRTEAFF
-,few,TRBJ1-6,TRBV6-5,TGTGCCAGCAGGCCGGACGGAGCTAATTCACCCCTCCACTTT,CASRPDGANSPLHF
-,many,TRBJ1-1,TRBV19,TGTGCCAGTAGTATCTGGGAGAACACTGAAGCTTTCTTT,CASSIWENTEAFF
-,-,TRBJ2-5,TRBV7-2,TGTGCCAGCAGCTTAAACTTCGGGAGAGAGACCCAGTACTTC,CASSLNFGRETQYF
TRBD1,-,TRBJ2-1,TRBV7-8,TGTGCCAGCAGCTTAGCCGGGGGACAGGGTAATGAGCAGTTCTTC,CASSLAGGQGNEQFF
-,few,TRBJ2-1,TRBV9,TGTGCCAGCAGCGTGGGAGGCTCCTACAATGAGCAGTTCTTC,CASSVGGSYNEQFF
-,few,TRBJ2-7,TRBV7-8,TGTGCCAGCAGCAGAGGTGAAACAGGGATTGAGCAGTACTTC,CASSRGETGIEQYF
-,few,TRBJ1-5,TRBV19,TGTGCCAGTACCGGGTACGGGAATCAGCCCCAGCATTTT,CASTGYGNQPQHF
-,few,TRBJ1-2,TRBV7-9,TGTGCCAGCACCGGGGCAATCGTCTATGGCTACACCTTC,CASTGAIVYGYTF
-,-,TRBJ2-3,TRBV2,TGTGCCAGCAGTGACACCGCCGGGGATACGCAGTATTTT,CASSDTAGDTQYF
-,-,TRBJ1-1,TRBV5-6,TGTGCCAGCAGCCCCCCTGCGGGTGAAGCTTTCTTT,CASSPPAGEAFF
-,-,TRBJ1-2,TRBV27,TGTGCCAGCAGTTTATTCGCGTCAGCTAACTATGGCTACACCTTC,CASSLFASANYGYTF
TRBD1,many,TRBJ2-1,TRBV7-9,TGTGCCAGCAGCGCCCAAGGACAGGGGTGGGATGAGCAGTTCTTC,CASSAQGQGWDEQFF
-,many,TRBJ1-2,TRBV12-3/TRBV12-4,TGTGCCAGCAGTTTATGGGGGAGTCATGGCTACACCTTC,CASSLWGSHGYTF
-,few,TRBJ2-1,TRBV28,TGTGCCAGCAGTTCTCCGGGAGACCCCATAACTTACAATGAGCAGTTCTTC,CASSSPGDPITYNEQFF
-,few,TRBJ2-5,TRBV5-1,TGCGCCAGCAGCACGGGACGCAAGCGAGAGACCCAGTACTTC,CASSTGRKRETQYF
-,few,TRBJ1-2,TRBV7-3,TGTGCCAGCAGCTTAACCGGCGTTTCCATCCGGGACTATGGCTACACCTTC,CASSLTGVSIRDYGYTF
-,-,TRBJ2-3,TRBV12-3/TRBV12-4,TGTGCCAGCAGTGTACGAGAGACCACAGATACGCAGTATTTT,CASSVRETTDTQYF
TRBD1,few,TRBJ1-5,TRBV5-1,TGCGCCAGCAGCTTGGAGACAGGGGGGAATCAGCCCCAGCATTTT,CASSLETGGNQPQHF
-,many,TRBJ2-3,TRBV3-1,TGTGCCAGCAGCCAAGGACCCGATACGCAGTATTTT,CASSQGPDTQYF
TRBD2,few,TRBJ2-1,TRBV6-1,TGTGCCAGCGAAAGCGGGGGAACCTACAATGAGCAGTTCTTC,CASESGGTYNEQFF
TRBD1,-,TRBJ1-6,TRBV5-1,TGCGCCAGCAGCCGGGGGGACAGGGTCCATTCACCCCTCCACTTT,CASSRGDRVHSPLHF
-,few,TRBJ2-3,TRBV7-6,TGTGCCAGCAGCTTAATGGCCGTCACAGATACGCAGTATTTT,CASSLMAVTDTQYF
-,few,TRBJ2-2,TRBV12-2,TGTGCAAGTCGCGACCCCTGGGTGGCCCGGTTTTCGGTAACCGGGGAGCTGTTTTTT,CASRDPWVARFSVTGELFF
TRBD2,-,TRBJ2-1,TRBV20-1,TGCAGTGCGGATACTAGCGGGGGGACCTCCTACAATGAGCAGTTCTTC,CSADTSGGTSYNEQFF
-,few,TRBJ1-2,TRBV5-1,TGCGCCAGCAGCTTGGGGACGGGCCGACCGAATGGCTACACCTTC,CASSLGTGRPNGYTF
-,-,TRBJ1-5,TRBV28,TGTGCCAGCAGTTTCACAGGGCCTCAGCCCCAGCATTTT,CASSFTGPQPQHF
-,few,TRBJ1-6,TRBV4-3,TGCGCCAGCAGCCAAGTTCTGGGGCAGAATTCACCCCTCCACTTT,CASSQVLGQNSPLHF
-,-,TRBJ2-5,TRBV7-3,TGTGCCAGCAGCTTCGGCAGGGCAGAGACCCAGTACTTC,CASSFGRAETQYF
TRBD1,few,TRBJ1-6,TRBV5-5,TGTGCCAGCAGCCCGGGACAGAATAATTCACCCCTCCACTTT,CASSPGQNNSPLHF
TRBD2,many,TRBJ2-3,TRBV7-2,TGTGCCAGCAGCTTCGGGGGGGCCACAGATACGCAGTATTTT,CASSFGGATDTQYF
TRBD2,-,TRBJ2-1,TRBV7-2,TGTGCCAGCAGCTTATTCGGCCCGGCTAGCGGGGTTCTGCAGTTCTTC,CASSLFGPASGVLQFF
-,-,TRBJ2-6,TRBV6-5,TGTGCCAGCAGTTATGACCCCTCTGGGGCCAACGTCCTGACTTTC,CASSYDPSGANVLTF
-,medium-sized,TRBJ2-6,TRBV20-1,TGCAGTGCTAAGGGCACTGGGGCCAACGTCCTGACTTTC,CSAKGTGANVLTF
-,-,TRBJ2-2,TRBV4-2,TGTGCCAGCAGCCAAGAGAGCCGAAAGAACACCGGGGAGCTGTTTTTT,CASSQESRKNTGELFF
TRBD2,many,TRBJ2-1,TRBV10-3,TGTGCCATCAGCCCGGGGGGAGCGGGTGGGGATGAGCAGTTCTTC,CAISPGGAGGDEQFF
-,-,TRBJ1-1,TRBV6-5,TGTGCCAGCAGTTACTGGGCAGAGGGTACTGAAGCTTTCTTT,CASSYWAEGTEAFF
TRBD1,-,TRBJ1-2,TRBV5-1,TGCGCCAGCAGCTCGATGACAGGGCCAGGCTACACCTTC,CASSSMTGPGYTF
-,few,TRBJ1-5,TRBV5-1,TGCGCCAGCTCTCCAGGCCATAGCAATCAGCCCCAGCATTTT,CASSPGHSNQPQHF
-,few,TRBJ1-2,TRBV5-8,TGTGCCAGCAGCTACGTCTCGTTCACCTTC,CASSYVSFTF
-,-,TRBJ2-3,TRBV5-1,TGCGCCAGCAGCCCATTGTCGAGGACCCCCGTCTTTACAGATACGCAGTATTTT,CASSPLSRTPVFTDTQYF
-,-,TRBJ1-1,TRBV5-1,TGCGCCAGCAGCGAGGGACAGAACACTGAAGCTTTCTTT,CASSEGQNTEAFF
-,few,TRBJ1-5,TRBV12-3/TRBV12-4,TGTGCCAGCAGTACCCGACCCTACGTGGTGCATTTT,CASSTRPYVVHF
TRBD1,few,TRBJ1-3,TRBV5-1,TGCGCCAGCAGCTCATCGACAGGGGTAGGAAACACCATATATTTT,CASSSSTGVGNTIYF
-,-,TRBJ2-2,TRBV6-2/TRBV6-3,TGTGCCAGCAGTATAGGACGGGGGAGAGACACCGGGGAGCTGTTTTTT,CASSIGRGRDTGELFF
TRBD2,-,TRBJ2-5,TRBV4-1,TGCGCCAGCAGCCAAGTCGGCCTAGCGGGGTTGGAGACCCAGTACTTC,CASSQVGLAGLETQYF
-,few,TRBJ1-1,TRBV18,TGTGCCAGCTCACCCCAATCGGGGGCTGAAGCTTTCTTT,CASSPQSGAEAFF
-,-,TRBJ2-1,TRBV6-5,TGTGCCAGCAGACCGGGGCTCTCCTACAATGAGCAGTTCTTC,CASRPGLSYNEQFF
-,few,TRBJ1-4,TRBV4-1,TGCGCCAGCAGCCTACTCATAACAACTAATGAAAAACTGTTTTTT,CASSLLITTNEKLFF
-,many,TRBJ1-5,TRBV3-1,TGTGCCAGCAGCCAAGACCTGGATCAGCCCCAGCATTTT,CASSQDLDQPQHF
-,few,TRBJ1-1,TRBV5-1,TGCGCCAGCAGCTCCGGGGGCCACCCGAACACTGAAGCTTTCTTT,CASSSGGHPNTEAFF
-,many,TRBJ2-5,TRBV7-2,TGTGCCAGCAGCTTTCAGGGGGGACAAGAGACCCAGTACTTC,CASSFQGGQETQYF
-,few,TRBJ2-2,TRBV5-1,TGCGCCAGCGGGGAAAATAGCGGGAACACCGGGGAGCTGTTTTTT,CASGENSGNTGELFF